This TCR beta chain was obtained from a study of response to subunit inactivated influenza vaccine. Findings and limits, study-wide: Each seasonal flu vaccination may recruit only limited new T cells, authors suggested.

Regarding this clonotype: The antigen remains unidentified.

Germline loops: CDR1 MGHDK, CDR2 SYGVNS. The V end was cut by 3 bases, the J end by 2 bases, with 12 bases between. The CDR3 spans 15 residues. TCRdb used MiXCR to reprocess the RT-PCR reads, holding one entry per CDR3 protein. The sample lists hundreds of thousands of distinct CDR3 sequences, about 18% occurring once. The clonotype originates from a man in his forties or fifties who received an inactivated influenza vaccine. Sequenced here: PBMCs from blood, sampled about 5 days after vaccination. V and J are TRBV25-1 and TRBJ2-3, with D perhaps TRBD1 (6 bases). CDR3: CASSDPGTYTDTQYF. The CDR3 region has the DNA TGTGCCAGCAGTGACCCCGGGACATACACAGATACGCAGTATTTT.